The clone carrying this T cell receptor (beta chain) occurred a few times. The data belong to a study of T-cell reconstitution after alpha-beta-depleted transplantation in children. This CDR3 has 13 residues. CDR1 MGHDK and CDR2 SYGVNS come from the germline V gene. The V and J ends lost 7 bases and 6 bases respectively, with 16 bases between them. As it was prepared, the TCRbeta library received unique molecular identifiers. TCRdb processed the PCR reads anew with MiXCR; each CDR3 protein has one entry. The top ten hold approximately 3.8% of the sample, which has roughly 400,000 distinct CDR3 sequences, about a fifth seen once.

This TCR came from a human donor who donated a stem cell graft to a child with acute myeloid leukemia. Sample: PBMCs from the stem cell graft donor, taken from the stem cell graft. The V call is TRBV25-1, the J call TRBJ2-7; D is unresolved. CDR3 coding DNA: TGTGCCAGCACCCCCGGGTTGTGGGGCGAGCAGTACTTC. Residues: CASTPGLWGEQYF.